The clone carrying this T cell receptor (beta chain) was counted at least ten times. The sample comes from a study of T cells in Graves' hyperthyroidism and ophthalmopathy. Across the study: Peripheral blood samples were taken at initial diagnosis, prior to any treatment.

V lost 5 bases to trimming and J lost 5 bases; unmatched junction nucleotides: 14. Germline CDR1 and CDR2: MNHEY and SMNVEV (reference sequence). CDR3 length: 16 residues. The source material, RNA transcripts, was used to amplify TCR beta CDR3 regions. The HTBI primer set was used in a first-round RT-PCR of the TCR CDR3. TCRdb independently ran MiXCR on the multiplex PCR reads; one entry per CDR3 protein. In the table there are about 350,000 distinct CDR3 sequences, 15% to 20% of which are singletons. Clinical symptoms, serum thyroxine, TRAb, thyroid ultrasound and orbital computed tomography informed diagnoses.

Sequenced input: blood. This clonotype originated in a middle-aged woman with Graves' ophthalmopathy. The V gene is TRBV27, the J gene TRBJ2-5; 7 bases match TRBD2. The CDR3 DNA is TGTGCCAGCAGTGCGTCGGGGCTCCCCGGGGGGGAGACCCAGTACTTC. It encodes CASSASGLPGGETQYF.